This T cell receptor (beta chain) derives from a study of OX40 agonist ivuxolimab in advanced cancers. Study as a whole: Patients receiving dose escalation had hepatocellular carcinoma, melanoma, renal cell or head and neck cancer. Patients achieving partial responses numbered three: one hepatocellular carcinoma case and two cutaneous melanoma cases.

Clones were sequenced by immunoSEQ multiplex PCR, and TCRdb holds only the in-frame ones, with some missing. This table has 20,000 to 30,000 clones, roughly 73% appearing once. Sampled blood was obtained at baseline, cycle 4 day 1, and cycle 7 day 1. V lost 2 bases to trimming and J lost 8 bases; unmatched junction nucleotides: 3. The CDR3 has 14 amino acids. Per germline, CDR1 SGDLS and CDR2 YYNGEE. The chain couples TRBV9 to TRBJ2-1, with 11 bases matching TRBD2. This specimen was CD4+ or CD8+ T cells sorted from blood, taken in a trial of the OX40 agonist ivuxolimab. This receptor was identified in an adult with an advanced solid tumor such as melanoma, head and neck, liver or kidney cancer. In DNA, the CDR3 is TGTGCCAGCAGCGTTAGCGGGGGGGCCTATGAGCAGTTCTTC. This gives the protein CASSVSGGAYEQFF.